The source of this TCR beta chain is a study of cytomegalovirus exposure and HLA in healthy donors (dated by TCRdb to between 2016 and 2019). Background on the whole study: An earlier analysis of fewer than 750 of the donors reported 250 to 300 Gb of sequence data and around 120 million unique TCR beta sequences obtained from roughly 180 million T cells. Every discovery cohort repertoire had been produced on one sequencing platform. The study was designed to test whether signatures of past pathogen exposure could be identified by cataloging public T cell receptors. Typing coverage differed by locus: A, B, C, DRB1 and DQB1 were typed in roughly 620-640 donors, DQA1 in approximately 520, DPA1 in some 610, and DPB1 in approximately 450. A later analysis re-examined previously published TCR beta repertoires from more than 550 donors and added high-resolution HLA genotyping to investigate patterns of TCR occurrence. Both class I and class II loci were covered by HLA typing, at four-digit resolution. Roughly five DR-DQ haplotypes were handled as single units for association and clustering because linkage in the cohort was strong. Among about 400 genotyped donors of the cohort, an average of around 250,000 unique TCR beta nucleotide sequences was sequenced per donor, of which about 19% were non-productive. To decide whether each TCR beta V gene segment behaved as functional or pseudogenic, an earlier analysis of fewer than 750 of the donors relied on high-throughput TCR beta sequencing. Rather than drawing on any new phenotypic data, the later analysis identified candidate immune exposures from TCR beta sequences and the way those sequences occurred across donors. Genome-wide SNP genotypes for about three fifths of the roughly 670 donors were used in a later genetic analysis, which treated that subset as a discovery cohort. An early release that covered around 590 HLA-typed donors contained approximately 300 gigabases of sequencing data and about 84 million unique TCR sequences. To predict cytomegalovirus infection status, the study brought together high-throughput TCR immunosequencing, statistical association of individual TCRs with disease status, and machine learning. The study profiled the T cell repertoires of hundreds of subjects by immunosequencing and related them to cytomegalovirus serostatus. Donor age, sex, ethnicity and CMV serostatus were compiled together with the repertoire data. Of the approximately 370 genotyped donors, 75% to 85% were placed in the genetic ancestry cluster associated with self-reported Caucasian donors. Besides the first cohort of around 700 subjects, a separate validation cohort made up of 120 different subjects was used.

Notes on this clone: Its antigen is still unknown.

CDR1 and CDR2 are read off the germline V gene as SGHRS and YFSETQ. Reading from cysteine to phenylalanine, the CDR3 counts 14 amino acids. The DNA shown is the 42-base CDR3, in frame from base 1. The V and J ends are trimmed by 4 bases and 3 bases, leaving 13 bases between them. Libraries came from the immunoSEQ multiplex PCR assay. A mixture of 60 forward primers for TCR Vbeta segments and 13 reverse primers for TCR Jbeta segments was used in the multiplex PCR. The CDR3 region of rearranged TCR beta genes was amplified from genomic DNA with a multiplex PCR assay. The amplified TCR beta libraries were sequenced on the Illumina HiSeq System as 87-base-pair reads. The original methods were these. Across the 500 to 700 repertoires, a later analysis counted roughly 84 million unique TCR beta chains, around 10 million of which were shared by at least two donors. Raw reads were error-corrected and collapsed into unique sequences with a nearest-neighbor algorithm that merged closely related sequences to remove PCR and sequencing errors. V, D and J gene segments were assigned by aligning CDR3 sequences to IMGT reference sequences. For a sequence to be retained, a match of at least six nucleotides was required to both a V gene segment and a J gene segment. Rearrangements were called productive when the CDR3 lacked stop codons and stayed in frame with V and J; all others were non-productive. CDR3 was defined by IMGT convention, running from the second conserved V-encoded cysteine to the conserved J-encoded phenylalanine. Sequences without an unambiguous match to a single V gene segment were excluded from the earlier analysis of about 630 of the donors. An earlier analysis of roughly 590 of the donors called V segments functional above 56.7% productive rearrangements and segregating when the between-donor standard deviation exceeded 5%. To diagnose cytomegalovirus status from the catalog of TCR beta chain sequences, a statistical classification framework was built. V and J gene assignment, in a later analysis, came from comparing TCR nucleotide sequences with IMGT/GENE-DB human TR gene sequences. Using the TCRdist pipeline, a later analysis assigned CDR3 sequences along with most-parsimonious VDJ recombination scenarios. In a later analysis, each TCR beta chain was defined by its CDR3 amino acid sequence together with its V-gene family, and reads lacking a unique V-gene family were excluded. In a later analysis, 550 to 650 highly shared, low-generation-probability nucleotide sequences were removed to address suspected cross-contamination and a sequencing artifact. A later analysis calculated a clonal expansion index for each public chain from normalized within-repertoire ranks of inferred template counts. In a later analysis, generation probabilities were computed using a VDJ recombination model fitted to out-of-frame rearrangements, and the results were checked against IGoR. In a later analysis, hypergeometric tests were used to score TCR-TCR, TCR-HLA and TCR-CMV co-occurrence, with a repertoire-size bias correction applied to TCR pairs. False discovery rates were estimated in a later analysis by permuting HLA or CMV assignments 20 times. A later analysis grouped co-occurring TCRs with DBSCAN, adding TCRdist sequence similarity when clustering within HLA-allele-positive subsets. Repertoires with fewer than 30,000 or more than 120,000 public chains were left out of co-occurrence clustering, as were about 5 repertoires with anomalous nucleotide sharing. The table was pulled from immuneACCESS by TCRdb, which kept in-frame rearrangements only. Such tables lose some clones; where checked, under half of the loss comes from unresolved V genes, and the rest has no known cause. D and trimming come from the DNA, and the V and J calls and clone size come from that table. This sample's table carries 68,000 or so clones. The ten largest clones take up about 16% of the sample.

Overall study results and their limits: In vitro tests confirmed that three of the cytomegalovirus-associated TCR beta chains recognize cytomegalovirus antigens. At a false discovery rate of 0.05, a later analysis linked 16,951 TCR beta sequences to specific HLA alleles. Some IMGT-functional V segments, including TRBV6-2 and TRBV6-3, could not be told apart with the 87-base-pair reads, so those segments were excluded. Most CMV-associated TCR beta chains appeared to be HLA-restricted in a later analysis, and the HLA associations seemed to be driven largely by CMV exposure. Several of the top co-occurrence clusters appeared to be linked to parvovirus B19, influenza, CMV and Epstein-Barr virus, according to a later analysis. The study listed 164 TCR beta chains as associated with cytomegalovirus. According to a later analysis, TCR association rates differed among HLA loci, with DRB1 alleles showing the most associated TCRs and HLA-C alleles showing the fewest. In both the original and validation cohorts, the classifier was reported to diagnose cytomegalovirus status with high specificity and sensitivity. According to the authors, the approach could potentially be generalized to other disease states and immunological phenotypes. This cohort had only TCR beta chains sequenced, and the lack of alpha or paired-chain data limited which features could be detected. Roughly 15 rarely observed V segments, including chromosome 9 orphons, were excluded from the earlier analysis of approximately 500 of the donors because counts were too low. In a later analysis, HLA-associated TCR beta chains showed more clonal expansion and lower generation probabilities than non-associated chains that were equally common. Sequencing depth was assumed to be roughly uniform across donors in the presence/absence analyses, though that assumption may not hold. According to a later genetic analysis, donors in an Asian-associated ancestry cluster had fewer N-insertions in productive TCRs than the roughly 700-donor mean. A further reported finding was that TCR beta sequences accurately predicted the HLA-A and HLA-B alleles for most subjects in the first cohort. V-gene and J-gene trimming of TCR beta chains was associated with a missense DCLRE1C variant in a later genetic analysis, and the association was replicated in an independent cohort. The sequencing pipeline was judged likely to have produced a cluster of highly shared sequence variants as a technical artifact. Because HLA typing was missing for some donors at each locus, association tests included only the typed subset. Correlated functional status among segregating V segments might reflect linkage disequilibrium, but an unknown experimental factor could not be ruled out. CMV serostatus was the only immune exposure information available for the cohort. When HLA alleles, especially DR and DQ, strongly co-occurred, attributing TCR associations to individual alleles was difficult. An earlier analysis of around 500 of the donors showed that most TCR beta V segments appeared in productive rearrangements either about 87% or about 30% of the time, which broadly matched IMGT annotations. While some public TCRs were present in many individuals, most TCR sequences turned up only very rarely across donors.

The cohort consisted of 666 healthy bone marrow donors. At the time of sampling, all cohort members were nominally healthy, though unrecorded immune exposures were likely present. The donor was CMV seronegative and was included in the group of around 320 seronegative cohort members. A peripheral blood sample was collected from each donor, and TCR beta sequencing was performed on peripheral blood mononuclear cells. The Qiagen DNeasy Blood Extraction Kit was used to extract genomic DNA from the blood cell samples. This receptor chain uses TRBV5-1 and TRBJ1-2; no confident D gene assignment can be made. Sample: PBMCs. The source is a boy younger than 18 in good health and CMV-seronegative. In nucleotide form, the sequence is TGCGCCAGCAGCAGACCCGGGAGATACTATGGCTACACCTTC. Translated, this gives CASSRPGRYYGYTF.